This T cell receptor beta chain was sequenced during a study of CD4 T cells in relation to SARS-CoV-2 and coronaviruses (TCRdb year 2021). At the level of the whole study: The ViraFEST assay cultured PBMCs with antigen for nine to eleven days, then sequenced TCR beta CDR3s to find antigen-specific clonal expansions. Shared crossreactive spike epitopes were mapped to their HLA restriction using patient-derived lymphoblastoid cell lines. A different, Illumina-based TCR-beta assay was used to sequence expansion assays from other donors in the study. At the level of individual TCR clonotypes, the study measured memory CD4+ T cell crossreactivity between SARS-CoV-2 spike protein and common cold coronavirus spike proteins. Samples from three pre-COVID donors and the naive versus memory experiments were sequenced with the Adaptive Biotechnologies TCR-sequencing kit; other data were Illumina-based. The negative reference condition was either a culture with an HIV-1 Nef peptide pool or a culture with no peptide.

Points the paper makes about the study in general: Since the crossreactivity analysis centred on spike protein, crossreactivity against other viral proteins was not assessed. Compared with monoreactive clones, crossreactive clones had significantly weaker SARS-CoV-2-driven expansion, a result consistent with antigenic imprinting. No donor contributed both pre-pandemic and post-infection samples, which limited tracing the source of pre-existing responses. The study was limited by small numbers of patients and tested TCRs. In around three fifths of donors, memory CD4+ clonotypes turned up that crossrecognized SARS-CoV-2 and at least one common cold coronavirus spike.

V has 4 bases trimmed and J has 4 bases trimmed; junction bases matching no gene number 7. Taken from the germline V gene (reference sequence), the CDR1 and CDR2 loops are LGHDT and YNNKEL. Counted from cysteine to phenylalanine, this CDR3 has 15 amino acids. Only the CDR3 region is kept as DNA, spanning 45 bases read in frame from base 1. CD4+ T cells from unexposed donors were collected before the COVID-19 pandemic (2011-2018). The EasySep CD4+ T cell isolation kit was used to isolate CD4+ T cells once the cultures had run for 10 to 11 days. As cell number allowed, CD4+ T cells from unexposed donors were tested for reactivity to SARS-CoV-2 S and N and to four common cold coronavirus spike pools. Around 1.9 million PBMCs per well were cultured in IMDM with approximately 4.5% human AB serum and around 10 IU/ml IL-2. Half of the culture medium was replaced with fresh IL-2-containing medium on days 3 and 7. In general, every peptide culture condition was set up in three replicate wells. Leukapheresis product for the unexposed donors was purchased commercially. Ficoll-Paque PLUS gradient centrifugation was used to isolate PBMCs from either whole blood or leukapheresis product. PBMCs were either cryopreserved at -140 degrees C or used fresh in the expansion assay. The QIAamp Micro DNA Kit was used to extract genomic DNA from the CD4+ T cells.

Comments on this clone: What antigen it recognizes has not been identified. No base qualities exist here, and no much larger clone lies one base off it.

Library preparation used the immunoSEQ multiplex PCR assay. The study's own analysis went as follows. During preprocessing, nonproductive sequences were discarded, as were any CDR3s that did not begin with C, did not end with F or W, or were shorter than 7 amino acids. Antigen-specific clonotypes were called with the MANAFEST web app, based on expansion relative to reference and other culture wells. A clone was considered positive if the clone showed significant expansion compared with the reference culture in 2 of 3 replicate wells at an FDR below 0.05. To be called positive, a clone also had to show significant expansion compared with every other tandem well and an odds ratio greater than 5. CDR3 homology was measured as pairwise Levenshtein distance, computed with the stringdist R package after trimming three terminal residues from each end. This is the immuneACCESS table as TCRdb keeps it, with only in-frame sequences that have V and J called. A part of the clones is gone; compared with another copy, unresolved V genes explain less than half, and the rest is unexplained. The V and J calls and clone size were taken over from that table, and D and trimming were inferred from the DNA. In all, the sample holds around 20,000 clones, and nearly 75% of those were seen once. The ten top clones hold 30% of the sample.

The receptor chain draws on TRBV3-1 (or the pseudogene TRBV3-2) and TRBJ1-2, with 9 junctional bases fitting TRBD1. Sequencing used CD4+ T cells from PBMCs, cultured in vitro. This receptor was identified in a human donor in good health. The bases are TGTGCCAGCAGCCCTAGGACAGGGGTTAGCTATGGCTACACCTTC. It translates to CASSPRTGVSYGYTF.